Listed below are T cell receptor beta chains from one sample, sequenced in a study of T cells in Graves' hyperthyroidism and ophthalmopathy. Each CDR3 protein gets one entry after TCRdb re-called the multiplex PCR reads with MiXCR. The sample yields around 530,000 distinct CDR3 sequences, roughly a sixth seen once. Sequencing used blood. These TCRs come from a woman under 30 with Graves' ophthalmopathy. Both conserved end residues are part of each CDR3. D genes are given only for firm matches. Rows may omit the clone size; those that give it use once, few, many or a size class.

>.|TRBJ1-6|TRBV28|few
TGTGCCAGCACCTCACACGGCAGATCCTATTCACCCCTCCACTTT
CASTSHGRSYSPLHF
>TRBD1|TRBJ1-1|TRBV7-8|few
TGTGCCAGCAGCTTAGCGGTGCTCTGGACAGGGGGCGGGAAAAGCACTGAAGCTTTCTTT
CASSLAVLWTGGGKSTEAFF
>.|TRBJ1-2|TRBV14|.
TGTGCCAGCAGCCGACGGTTGCAGGGGAGCTATGGCTACACCTTC
CASSRRLQGSYGYTF
>.|TRBJ2-3|TRBV3-1|many
TGTGCCAGCAGCCCCTCCCGTGGGGGACGAAGCACAGATACGCAGTATTTT
CASSPSRGGRSTDTQYF
>.|TRBJ2-2|TRBV6-2/TRBV6-3|few
TGTGCCAGCAGTTCCCATGATGACGGGGAGCTGTTTTTT
CASSSHDDGELFF
>.|TRBJ2-7|TRBV10-3|once
TGTGCCATCAGTTCGGGACGGGACTACGAGCAGTACTTC
CAISSGRDYEQYF
>.|TRBJ1-1|TRBV7-2|.
TGTGCCAGCAGCTCTACAGTGGTGGAAGCTTTCTTT
CASSSTVVEAFF
>.|TRBJ2-3|TRBV7-2|many
TGTGCCAGCAGCCCTAGGGGGGACCCCACAGATACGCAGTATTTT
CASSPRGDPTDTQYF
>TRBD1|TRBJ1-1|TRBV7-9|many
TGTGCCAGCAGCCTGGGACAGGTCCCTGAAGCTTTCTTT
CASSLGQVPEAFF
>.|TRBJ1-2|TRBV7-8|many
TGTGCCAGCAGCTTAGTACGGGAATGGGGCTACACCTTC
CASSLVREWGYTF
>.|TRBJ1-4|TRBV5-8|.
TGTGCCAGCAGCTTGGTCTCAGGGTCTGAGGAAAAACTGTTTTTT
CASSLVSGSEEKLFF
>.|TRBJ2-1|TRBV11-2|many
TGTGCCAGCAGCTCGGGTGCGCTTAATGAGCAGTTCTTC
CASSSGALNEQFF
>.|TRBJ2-7|TRBV28|many
TGTGCCAGCAGTGCAGGGGCTTACTCCTACGAGCAGTACTTC
CASSAGAYSYEQYF
>.|TRBJ2-5|TRBV19|many
TGTGCCAGTAGTATAGCCCGTGACAGCCAAGAGACCCAGTACTTC
CASSIARDSQETQYF
>TRBD1|TRBJ1-4|TRBV29-1|few
TGCAGCGTTGAAGTAGGGGGACAGGCCGAGGAACTGTTTTTT
CSVEVGGQAEELFF
>.|TRBJ1-4|TRBV20-1|few
TGCAGTGCTAGGTTAGGGGTGTGGGACTCAACTAATGAAAAACTGTTTTTT
CSARLGVWDSTNEKLFF
>.|TRBJ2-2|TRBV7-9|few
TGTGCCAGCAGCCCCGAGCCTAACGCCTGGACTCCCGGGGAGCTGTTTTTT
CASSPEPNAWTPGELFF
>TRBD2|TRBJ2-1|TRBV20-1|.
TGCACGCGGACTAGCCTTAAGAATGAGCAGTTCTTC
CTRTSLKNEQFF
>.|TRBJ1-6|TRBV28|.
TGTGCCAGCAGTTTCTGGGCCCCCCCCAATTCACCCCTCCACTTT
CASSFWAPPNSPLHF
>TRBD2|TRBJ2-2|TRBV20-1|few
TGCAGTGCTAGAGAGCTCTTTTCCGGGACTAGCGGGAGGGTTAACACCGGGGAGCTGTTTTTT
CSARELFSGTSGRVNTGELFF
>TRBD2|TRBJ2-2|TRBV6-1|.
TGTGCCAGCAGTTACAGGGGAACCTACTGGCTGACTAGCGGGAACACCGGGGAGCTGTTTTTT
CASSYRGTYWLTSGNTGELFF
>TRBD1|TRBJ1-6|TRBV7-2|.
TGTGCCAGCAGCTCGGAACAGGGGAATTCACCCCTCCACTTT
CASSSEQGNSPLHF
>TRBD1|TRBJ1-6|TRBV20-1|many
TGCAGTGCTAGTCCACCATCCGGGACAGGGGGCTCACCCCTCCACTTT
CSASPPSGTGGSPLHF
>.|TRBJ2-1|TRBV15|few
TGTGCCACCAGCAGAGTTCGCGGGATCTATGAGCAGTTCTTC
CATSRVRGIYEQFF
>.|TRBJ2-1|TRBV29-1|.
TGCAGCGTTGTGGGAGGCCGGGGGGCTGAGCAGTTCTTC
CSVVGGRGAEQFF
>TRBD2|TRBJ2-7|TRBV20-1|many
TGCAGTGCTAGTCGGGCGGGAGGGGGGCCCTCCTACGAGCAGTACTTC
CSASRAGGGPSYEQYF
>TRBD2|TRBJ2-5|TRBV7-3|.
TGTGCCAGCAGCCCCCTCGGGGGTGGACTAGCGGGGGGTTTACAAGAGACCCAGTACTTC
CASSPLGGGLAGGLQETQYF
>TRBD2|TRBJ2-3|TRBV7-2|many
TGTGCCAGCAGAGTAAGCGGGAGGGACACAGATACGCAGTATTTT
CASRVSGRDTDTQYF
>.|TRBJ2-3|TRBV20-1|many
TGCAGCGAGTCGGGGGGCACAGATACGCAGTATTTT
CSESGGTDTQYF
>TRBD2|TRBJ2-1|TRBV24-1|many
TGTGCCACCAAGCGGGGGCCCACCAATGAGCAGTTCTTC
CATKRGPTNEQFF
>.|TRBJ1-1|TRBV28|many
TGTGCCAGCGAAGAGGTCTTGGGAATTGAAGCTTTCTTT
CASEEVLGIEAFF
>.|TRBJ2-1|TRBV4-1|few
TGCGCCAGCAGCCAAGTTACAGGGTTGGAAAATGAGCAGTTCTTC
CASSQVTGLENEQFF
>TRBD1|TRBJ2-7|TRBV4-1|.
TGCGCCAGCAGCCAAGGTTTAAAGAGGGGGCAATCCTACGAGCAGTACTTC
CASSQGLKRGQSYEQYF
>.|TRBJ1-1|TRBV6-1|many
TGTGCCAGCAGTCCCAATCTGGGCACTGAAGCTTTCTTT
CASSPNLGTEAFF
>.|TRBJ1-1|TRBV7-9|.
TGTGCCAGCATGGGAGGCAGGGCTTTCTTT
CASMGGRAFF
>TRBD2|TRBJ2-5|TRBV6-2/TRBV6-3|.
TGTGCCAGCAGTTGGACTAGCGGGAGGGCCCAAGAGACCCAGTACTTC
CASSWTSGRAQETQYF
>.|TRBJ1-4|TRBV9|.
TGTGCCAGCAGCCCGAGACTTGCAACTAATGAAAAACTGTTTTTT
CASSPRLATNEKLFF
>TRBD2|TRBJ2-1|TRBV7-2|.
TGTGCCAGCAGCTTAGTGTCCAGCGGGGGCCTGAACAATGAGCAGTTCTTC
CASSLVSSGGLNNEQFF
>.|TRBJ1-4|TRBV5-4|once
TGTGCCAGCAGCTTGGTCGACGGTGAAAAACTGTTTTTT
CASSLVDGEKLFF
>TRBD1|TRBJ2-1|TRBV15|.
TGTGCCACCAGCAGACGGACAGGGTACAATGAGCAGTTCTTC
CATSRRTGYNEQFF
>.|TRBJ2-7|TRBV20-1|many
TGCAGTGCTAGTCGCCGAATGAGGGGTAGTCCCCTTTACGAGCAGTACTTC
CSASRRMRGSPLYEQYF
>TRBD2|TRBJ2-3|TRBV9|many
TGTGCCAGCAGCCCCTTTGCGGGAGAGGCAGATACGCAGTATTTT
CASSPFAGEADTQYF
>TRBD2|TRBJ2-2|TRBV28|many
TGTGCCAGCAGCCCAGTTGGGGGGGTCGGGGAGCTGTTTTTT
CASSPVGGVGELFF
>.|TRBJ2-7|TRBV9|few
TGTGCCAGCAGCGTAGCTGACTCCTCCTACGAGCAGTACTTC
CASSVADSSYEQYF
>TRBD1|TRBJ1-3|TRBV7-9|.
TGTGCCAGCAGCCGGACAGGAAACTCTGGAAACACCATATATTTT
CASSRTGNSGNTIYF